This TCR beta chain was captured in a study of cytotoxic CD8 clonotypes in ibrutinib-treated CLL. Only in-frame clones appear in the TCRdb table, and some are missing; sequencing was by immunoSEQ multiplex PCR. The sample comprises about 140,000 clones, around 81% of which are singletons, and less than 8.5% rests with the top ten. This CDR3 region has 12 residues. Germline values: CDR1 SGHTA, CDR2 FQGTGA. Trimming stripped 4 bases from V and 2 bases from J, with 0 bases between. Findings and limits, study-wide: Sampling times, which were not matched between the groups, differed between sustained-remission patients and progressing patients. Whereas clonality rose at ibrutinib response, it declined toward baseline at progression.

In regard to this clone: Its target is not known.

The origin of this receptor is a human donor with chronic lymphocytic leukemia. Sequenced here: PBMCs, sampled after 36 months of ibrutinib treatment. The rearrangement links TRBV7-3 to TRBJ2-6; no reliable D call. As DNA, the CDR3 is TGTGCCAGCAGCTCTGGGGCCAACGTCCTGACTTTC. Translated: CASSSGANVLTF. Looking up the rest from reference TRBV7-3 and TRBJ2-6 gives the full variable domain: GAGVSQTPSNKVTEKGKYVELRCDPISGHTALYWYRQSLGQGPEFLIYFQGTGAADDSGLPNDRFFAVRPEGSVSTLKIQRTERGDSAVYLCASSSGANVLTFGAGSRLTVL.